Described below is a single TCR beta chain sequence and its context. Its specificity is unknown. Everyone who donated was a healthy bone marrow donor. The data were taken from a study of cytomegalovirus exposure and HLA in healthy donors. Study-level points and caveats: The study found most TCR sequences rare, yet found some public TCRs in many donors. A cluster of highly shared sequence variants was likely a sequencing artifact. A few of the chains that were CMV-associated were confirmed in vitro to be specific for CMV antigens.

PCR primers comprised 60 Vbeta and 13 Jbeta primers. The data were produced by immunoSEQ multiplex PCR, yet TCRdb's version contains in-frame clones alone and is incomplete. The sample gives 97,000 or so clones, roughly two thirds of which show up once; roughly 2.5% is in the top ten. V shed 4 bases and J 7 bases; nucleotides not matched to a gene: 8. The CDR3 is 15 residues long. Germline assignment: CDR1 MNHEY and CDR2 SVGAGI. This TCR was sampled from a man in his forties or fifties in good health and CMV-seronegative. V and J are TRBV6-5 and TRBJ2-2; 8 bases match TRBD1. Source material: PBMCs. The CDR3: CASSWGQEGRGELFF. The CDR3 DNA sequence: TGTGCCAGCAGTTGGGGACAGGAGGGTCGCGGGGAGCTGTTTTTT.